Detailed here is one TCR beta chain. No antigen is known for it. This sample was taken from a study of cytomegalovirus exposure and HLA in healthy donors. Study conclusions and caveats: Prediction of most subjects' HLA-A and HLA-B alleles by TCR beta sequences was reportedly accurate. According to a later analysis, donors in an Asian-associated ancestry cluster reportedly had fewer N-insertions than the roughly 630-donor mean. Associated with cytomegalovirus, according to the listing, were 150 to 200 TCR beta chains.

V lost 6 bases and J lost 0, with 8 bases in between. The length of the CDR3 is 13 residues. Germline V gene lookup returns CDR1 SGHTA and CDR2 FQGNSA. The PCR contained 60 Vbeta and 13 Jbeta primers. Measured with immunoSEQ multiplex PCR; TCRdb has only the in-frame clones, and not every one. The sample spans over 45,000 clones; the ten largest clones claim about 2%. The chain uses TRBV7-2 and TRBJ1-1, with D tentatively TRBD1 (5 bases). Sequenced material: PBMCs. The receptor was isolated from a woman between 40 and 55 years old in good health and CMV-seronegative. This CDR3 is CASRQDMNTEAFF. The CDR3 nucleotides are TGTGCCAGCAGACAGGACATGAACACTGAAGCTTTCTTT.